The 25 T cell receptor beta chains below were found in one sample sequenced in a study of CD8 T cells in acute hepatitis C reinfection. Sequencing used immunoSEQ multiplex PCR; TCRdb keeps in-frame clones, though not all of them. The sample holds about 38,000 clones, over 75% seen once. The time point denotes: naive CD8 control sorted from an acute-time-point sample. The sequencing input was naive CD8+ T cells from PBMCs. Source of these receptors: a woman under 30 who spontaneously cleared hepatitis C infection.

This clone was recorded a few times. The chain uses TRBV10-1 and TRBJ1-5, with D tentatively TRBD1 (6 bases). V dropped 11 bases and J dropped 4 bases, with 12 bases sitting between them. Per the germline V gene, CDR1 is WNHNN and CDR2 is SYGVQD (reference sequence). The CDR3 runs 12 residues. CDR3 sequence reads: CAGDTENQPQHF. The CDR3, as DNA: TGCGCCGGGGACACCGAAAATCAGCCCCAGCATTTT.

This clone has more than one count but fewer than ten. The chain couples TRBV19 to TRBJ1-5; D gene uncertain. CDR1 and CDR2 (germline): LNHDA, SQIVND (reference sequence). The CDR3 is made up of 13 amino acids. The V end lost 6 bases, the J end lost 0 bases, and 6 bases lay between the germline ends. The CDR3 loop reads CASSTASNQPQHF. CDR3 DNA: TGTGCCAGTAGCACAGCTAGCAATCAGCCCCAGCATTTT.

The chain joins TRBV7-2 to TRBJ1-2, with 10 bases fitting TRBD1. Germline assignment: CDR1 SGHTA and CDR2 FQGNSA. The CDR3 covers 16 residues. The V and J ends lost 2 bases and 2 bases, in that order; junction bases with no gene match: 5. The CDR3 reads CASSLQDRGLNYGYTF. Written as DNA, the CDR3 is TGTGCCAGCAGCTTACAAGACAGGGGGCTCAACTATGGCTACACCTTC.

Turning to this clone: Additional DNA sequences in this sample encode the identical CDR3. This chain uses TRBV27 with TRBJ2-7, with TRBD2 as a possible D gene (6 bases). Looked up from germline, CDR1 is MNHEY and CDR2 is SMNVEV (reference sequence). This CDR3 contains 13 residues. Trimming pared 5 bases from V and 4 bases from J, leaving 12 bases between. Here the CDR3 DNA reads TGTGCCAGCAGTCCCCGGGGGAGTTACGAGCAGTACTTC. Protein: CASSPRGSYEQYF.

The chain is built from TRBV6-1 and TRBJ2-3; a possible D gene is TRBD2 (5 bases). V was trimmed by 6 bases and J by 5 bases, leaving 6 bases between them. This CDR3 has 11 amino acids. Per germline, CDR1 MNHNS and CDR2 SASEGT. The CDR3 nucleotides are TGTGCCAGCAGACTAGGAGATACGCAGTATTTT. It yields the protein CASRLGDTQYF.

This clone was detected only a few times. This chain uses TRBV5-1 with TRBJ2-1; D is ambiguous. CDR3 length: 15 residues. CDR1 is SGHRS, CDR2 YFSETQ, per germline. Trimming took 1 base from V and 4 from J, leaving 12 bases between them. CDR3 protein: CASSLLSYWYNEQFF. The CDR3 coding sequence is TGCGCCAGCAGCTTGCTCTCTTACTGGTACAATGAGCAGTTCTTC. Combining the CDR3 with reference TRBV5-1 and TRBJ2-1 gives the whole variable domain KAGVTQTPRYLIKTRGQQVTLSCSPISGHRSVSWYQQTPGQGLQFLFEYFSETQRNKGNFPGRFSGRQFSNSRSEMNVSTLELGDSALYLCASSLLSYWYNEQFFGPGTRLTVL.

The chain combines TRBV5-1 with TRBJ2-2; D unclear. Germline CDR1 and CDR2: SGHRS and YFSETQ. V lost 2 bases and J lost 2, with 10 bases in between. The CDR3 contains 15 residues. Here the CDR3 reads CASSLKAINTGELFF. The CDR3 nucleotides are TGCGCCAGCAGCTTAAAGGCCATTAACACCGGGGAGCTGTTTTTT.

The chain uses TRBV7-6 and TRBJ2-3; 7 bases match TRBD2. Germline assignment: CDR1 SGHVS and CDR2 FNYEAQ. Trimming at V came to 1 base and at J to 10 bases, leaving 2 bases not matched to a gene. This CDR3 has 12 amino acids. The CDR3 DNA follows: TGTGCCAGCAGCTTAGTGGGGAGGGCGCAGTATTTT. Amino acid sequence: CASSLVGRAQYF.

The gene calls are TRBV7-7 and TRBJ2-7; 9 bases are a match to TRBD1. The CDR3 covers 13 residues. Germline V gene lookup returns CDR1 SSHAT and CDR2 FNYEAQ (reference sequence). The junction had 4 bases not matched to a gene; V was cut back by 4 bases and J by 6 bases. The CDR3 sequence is CASSSGTGTEQYF. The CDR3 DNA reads TGTGCCAGCAGCTCCGGGACAGGGACCGAGCAGTACTTC.

The CDR3, as DNA: TGTGCCAGCAGTAGCGGGACGGCAGATACGCAGTATTTT. Protein: CASSSGTADTQYF. This chain links TRBV11-3 with TRBJ2-3; 8 bases map to TRBD2. The V and J ends lost 6 bases and 4 bases, in that order; junction bases with no gene match: 3. The CDR3 totals 13 residues. The germline CDR1 and CDR2 sequences are SGHNT and YENEEA.

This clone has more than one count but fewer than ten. Here the CDR3 reads CASSRLGDDGELFF. CDR3 DNA sequence: TGCGCCAGCAGCCGACTGGGGGACGACGGGGAGCTGTTTTTT. The chain carries TRBV5-1 and TRBJ2-2; D is perhaps TRBD1 or TRBD2 (5 bases each). The germline CDR1 and CDR2 sequences are SGHRS and YFSETQ. Trimming took 4 bases from V and 7 from J, leaving 14 bases between them. This CDR3 has 14 amino acids.

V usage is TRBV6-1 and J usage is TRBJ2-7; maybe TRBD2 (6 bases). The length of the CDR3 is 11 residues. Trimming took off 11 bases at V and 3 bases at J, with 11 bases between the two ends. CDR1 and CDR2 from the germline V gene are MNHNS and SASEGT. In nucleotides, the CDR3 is TGTGCCCCGCGGGGATTCTACGAGCAGTACTTC. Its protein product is CAPRGFYEQYF.

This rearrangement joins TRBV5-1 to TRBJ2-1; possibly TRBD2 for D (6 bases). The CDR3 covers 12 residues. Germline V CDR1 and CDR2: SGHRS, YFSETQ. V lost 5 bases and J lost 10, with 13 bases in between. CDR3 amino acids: CASSWTTTEQFF. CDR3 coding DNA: TGCGCCAGCAGTTGGACTACCACAGAGCAGTTCTTC.

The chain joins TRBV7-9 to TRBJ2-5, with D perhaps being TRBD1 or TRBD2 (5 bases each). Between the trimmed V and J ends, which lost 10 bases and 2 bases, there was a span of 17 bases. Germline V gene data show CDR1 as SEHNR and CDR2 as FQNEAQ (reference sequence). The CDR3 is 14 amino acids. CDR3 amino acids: CATQPSGPQETQYF. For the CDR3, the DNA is TGTGCCACCCAACCGTCGGGGCCGCAAGAGACCCAGTACTTC.

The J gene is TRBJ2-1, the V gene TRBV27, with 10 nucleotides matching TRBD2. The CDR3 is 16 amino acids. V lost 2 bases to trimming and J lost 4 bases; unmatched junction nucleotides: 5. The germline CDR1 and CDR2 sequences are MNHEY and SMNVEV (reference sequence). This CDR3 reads CASSLTSGNRYNEQFF. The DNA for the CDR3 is TGTGCCAGCAGTTTAACTAGCGGGAATAGGTACAATGAGCAGTTCTTC.

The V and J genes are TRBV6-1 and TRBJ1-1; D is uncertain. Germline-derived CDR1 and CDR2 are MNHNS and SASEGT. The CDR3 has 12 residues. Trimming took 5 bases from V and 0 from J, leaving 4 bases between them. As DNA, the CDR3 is TGTGCCAGCAGTCCAGTGAACACTGAAGCTTTCTTT. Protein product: CASSPVNTEAFF.

In DNA form, the CDR3 reads TGTGCCAGCAGCTTAGAGCATGGCTACACCTTC. Amino acids: CASSLEHGYTF. The chain couples TRBV7-2 to TRBJ1-2, with D hard to call. The CDR3 runs to 11 residues. Trimming took 1 base from V and 6 from J, leaving 3 bases between them. The germline V gene has CDR1 SGHTA and CDR2 FQGNSA.

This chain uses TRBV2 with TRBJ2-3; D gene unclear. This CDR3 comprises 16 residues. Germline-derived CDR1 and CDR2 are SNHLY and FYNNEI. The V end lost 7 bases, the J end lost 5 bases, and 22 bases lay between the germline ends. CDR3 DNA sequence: TGTGCCAGCAACATCGGACGTAGGATTAGGTTAGATACGCAGTATTTT. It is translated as CASNIGRRIRLDTQYF.

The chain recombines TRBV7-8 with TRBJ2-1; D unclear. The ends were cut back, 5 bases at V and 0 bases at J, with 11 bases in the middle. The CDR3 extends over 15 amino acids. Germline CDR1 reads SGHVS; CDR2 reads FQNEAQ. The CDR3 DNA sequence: TGTGCCAGCAGCCTTATCCCTAGCTCCTACAATGAGCAGTTCTTC. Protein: CASSLIPSSYNEQFF. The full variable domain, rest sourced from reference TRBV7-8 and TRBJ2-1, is GAGVSQSPRYKVAKRGQDVALRCDPISGHVSLFWYQQALGQGPEFLTYFQNEAQLDKSGLPSDRFFAERPEGSVSTLKIQRTQQEDSAVYLCASSLIPSSYNEQFFGPGTRLTVL.

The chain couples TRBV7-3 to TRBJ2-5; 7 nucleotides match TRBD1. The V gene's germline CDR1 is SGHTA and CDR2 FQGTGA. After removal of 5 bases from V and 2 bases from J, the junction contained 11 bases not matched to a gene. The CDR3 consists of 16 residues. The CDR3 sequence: CASSPTGQYIQETQYF. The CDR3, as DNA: TGTGCCAGCAGCCCTACGGGACAGTACATACAAGAGACCCAGTACTTC.

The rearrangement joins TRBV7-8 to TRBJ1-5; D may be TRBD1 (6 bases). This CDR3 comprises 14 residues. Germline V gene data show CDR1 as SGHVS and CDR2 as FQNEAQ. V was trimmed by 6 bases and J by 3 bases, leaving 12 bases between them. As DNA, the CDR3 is TGTGCCAGCAGTATACAGGGTTCCAATCAGCCCCAGCATTTT. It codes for CASSIQGSNQPQHF.

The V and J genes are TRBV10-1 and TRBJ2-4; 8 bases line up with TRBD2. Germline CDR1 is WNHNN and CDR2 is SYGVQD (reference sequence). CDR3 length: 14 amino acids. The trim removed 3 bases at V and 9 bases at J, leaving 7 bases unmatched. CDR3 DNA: TGCGCCAGCAGTGACTTACGGGAGGGCCCCATTCAGTACTTC. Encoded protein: CASSDLREGPIQYF.

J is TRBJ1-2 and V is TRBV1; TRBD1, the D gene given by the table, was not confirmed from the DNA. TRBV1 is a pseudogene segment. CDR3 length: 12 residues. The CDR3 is CTSLEGAYGYTF. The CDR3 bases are TGCACCAGCCTCGAAGGGGCCTATGGCTACACCTTC.

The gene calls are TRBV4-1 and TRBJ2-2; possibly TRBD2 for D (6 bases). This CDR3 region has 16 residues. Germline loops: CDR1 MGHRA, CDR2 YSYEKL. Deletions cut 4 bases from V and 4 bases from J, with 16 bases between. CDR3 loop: CASSLGLALGTGELFF. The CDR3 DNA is TGCGCCAGCAGCCTGGGGCTAGCGCTGGGCACCGGGGAGCTGTTTTTT.

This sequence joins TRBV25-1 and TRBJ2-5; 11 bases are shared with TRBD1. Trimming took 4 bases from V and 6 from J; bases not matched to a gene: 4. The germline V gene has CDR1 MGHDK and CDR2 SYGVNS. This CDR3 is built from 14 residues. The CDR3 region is CASSAGQGAQTQYF. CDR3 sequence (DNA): TGTGCCAGCAGTGCCGGACAGGGGGCTCAGACCCAGTACTTC.